What follows are 23 T cell receptor beta chains derived from one specimen sequenced in a study of TIL therapy for anti-PD-1-resistant metastatic lung cancer. This was the immunoSEQ v3 assay. Assay used: immunoSEQ multiplex PCR; TCRdb lists only in-frame clones, some missing. In the table there are 35,000 to 55,000 clones, about 80% of which are singletons. Indicated time point: pre-treatment sample, taken before nivolumab and TIL therapy. The input for sequencing was blood, taken at baseline. The origin of the receptors is a man in his sixties or seventies with non-small cell lung cancer.

This clone was observed a handful of times. This CDR3 is CASSSENYGYTF. The CDR3 bases are TGTGCCAGCAGTTCAGAGAACTATGGCTACACCTTC. The chain joins TRBV28 to TRBJ1-2; D not resolved. Germline V CDR1 and CDR2: MDHEN, SYDVKM. V was shortened by 4 bases and J by 2 bases, with 5 bases between the two germline ends. The CDR3 contains 12 residues.

The chain recombines TRBV9 with TRBJ2-2; no clear D. The CDR3 runs to 14 residues. CDR1 and CDR2 from the germline V gene are SGDLS and YYNGEE. Trimming cost V 5 bases and J 5 bases, with 13 bases left between them. The CDR3 sequence is CASSPRVGTGELFF. CDR3 in DNA: TGTGCCAGCAGTCCACGGGTCGGTACCGGGGAGCTGTTTTTT.

The chain joins TRBV7-3 to TRBJ2-2, with 12 positions matching TRBD2. Per the germline V gene, CDR1 is SGHTA and CDR2 is FQGTGA. J gave up 7 bases and V 2 bases, and 17 bases lay outside the gene matches. CDR3 length: 20 amino acids. In DNA, the CDR3 is TGTGCCAGCAGCTTAGGAAGACCGACTAGCGGGAGTCGGGGAAGCGGGGAGCTGTTTTTT. Its protein is CASSLGRPTSGSRGSGELFF.

This chain joins TRBV5-4 and TRBJ2-2; 10 bases are a match to TRBD1. The V segment lost 5 bases and the J segment 8 bases; nucleotides outside the gene matches: 6. Germline loops: CDR1 SGHNT, CDR2 YYREEE (reference sequence). The length of the CDR3 is 14 residues. CDR3 bases: TGTGCCAGCAGTCCGGACAGGGGGAGGGGGGAGCTGTTTTTT. This sequence encodes CASSPDRGRGELFF.

This clone was seen a single time. As DNA, the CDR3 is TGTGCCAGCAGCTTGGGTGGGGCAGGCTATGGCTACACCTTC. Its translation is CASSLGGAGYGYTF. The chain recombines TRBV5-4 with TRBJ1-2; D is possibly TRBD1 (5 bases). Germline V gene sequence: CDR1 SGHNT, CDR2 YYREEE (reference sequence). V was clipped by 0 bases and J by 4 bases, with 10 bases between them. The CDR3 is 14 amino acids.

The chain employs TRBV6-5 and TRBJ2-7, with TRBD2 as a possible D gene (5 bases). Trimming shortened V by 0 bases and J by 4 bases, and 7 bases separated the two germline ends. CDR3 size: 13 residues. Germline CDR1 is MNHEY and CDR2 is SVGAGI. DNA of the CDR3: TGTGCCAGCAGTTACTCGAGAGGGTACGAGCAGTACTTC. It encodes CASSYSRGYEQYF.

The CDR3 reads CASSLAGAQGSDTEAFF. CDR3 bases: TGTGCCAGCAGTTTAGCGGGGGCGCAAGGTTCCGACACTGAAGCTTTCTTT. This chain joins TRBV27 and TRBJ1-1; D is possibly TRBD1 (6 bases). With 2 bases removed from V and 3 bases from J, the gap between germline ends came to 19 bases. The CDR3 is 17 residues long. The germline gives CDR1 MNHEY, CDR2 SMNVEV (reference sequence).

The chain is built from TRBV2 and TRBJ2-7, with D perhaps matching TRBD1 or TRBD2 (5 bases each). V lost 7 bases and J 7 bases, leaving 11 bases between the germline ends. Germline lookup yields CDR1 SNHLY and CDR2 FYNNEI. This CDR3 comprises 11 residues. In DNA form, the CDR3 reads TGTGCCAGCAATACTAGGGGTGAGCAGTACTTC. Protein: CASNTRGEQYF.

The V call is TRBV18, the J call TRBJ2-7; 9 nucleotides align to TRBD1. The V gene's germline CDR1 is KGHSH and CDR2 LQKENI. CDR3 length: 13 residues. The V gene end was trimmed by 4 bases and the J gene end by 3 bases; junction bases not matched to a gene: 1. The CDR3 DNA follows: TGTGCCAGCTCACAGGACAGGGGCTACGAGCAGTACTTC. It codes for CASSQDRGYEQYF.

V usage is TRBV10-3 and J usage is TRBJ2-7, with no clear D. With 5 bases removed from V and 3 bases from J, the gap between germline ends came to 5 bases. Germline V gives CDR1 ENHRY, CDR2 SYGVKD. The CDR3 spans 11 residues. The CDR3 loop reads CAISYDYEQYF. CDR3 nucleotide sequence: TGTGCCATCAGTTACGACTACGAGCAGTACTTC.

This clone appeared a few times. This chain connects TRBV15 to TRBJ2-2; perhaps TRBD1 as D (5 bases). V was shortened by 3 bases and J by 1 base, with 9 bases between the two germline ends. CDR1 is LNHNV, CDR2 YYDKDF, per germline (reference sequence). This CDR3 is 15 amino acids long. The CDR3 DNA sequence: TGTGCCACCAGCAGGGCCAGGGAGAACACCGGGGAGCTGTTTTTT. Translated: CATSRARENTGELFF. Full variable domain (remainder filled in from reference TRBV15 and TRBJ2-2): DAMVIQNPRYQVTQFGKPVTLSCSQTLNHNVMYWYQQKSSQAPKLLFHYYDKDFNNEADTPDNFQSRRPNTSFCFLDIRSPGLGDTAMYLCATSRARENTGELFFGEGSRLTVL.

In this sample, this clone turned up a few times. The genes are TRBV27 and TRBJ1-5; D might be TRBD1 (6 bases). The CDR3 consists of 14 residues. CDR1 and CDR2 from the germline V gene are MNHEY and SMNVEV (reference sequence). Between the trimmed V and J ends, which lost 3 bases and 6 bases, there was a span of 12 bases. The CDR3 region is CASSFRGALQPQHF. Here the CDR3 DNA reads TGTGCCAGCAGTTTCCGGGGGGCCCTTCAGCCCCAGCATTTT.

V gene TRBV6-6 combines with J gene TRBJ2-1; 9 bases fit TRBD2. CDR3 size: 14 residues. With V trimmed by 7 bases and J by 5 bases, 6 bases remained unmatched. CDR1 and CDR2 from the germline V gene are MNHNY and SVGAGI (reference sequence). In DNA form, the CDR3 reads TGTGCCAGCACTCCGACTAGCGGTAACAATGAGCAGTTCTTC. Translating gives CASTPTSGNNEQFF.

V and J are TRBV7-9 and TRBJ2-3; TRBD2 matches at 9 bases. Unmatched junction bases numbered 8, after V lost 3 bases and J lost 4 bases. The CDR3 runs 16 residues. Germline lookup yields CDR1 SEHNR and CDR2 FQNEAQ (reference sequence). The CDR3: CASSFNSGSMADTQYF. DNA for the CDR3: TGTGCCAGCAGCTTTAATAGCGGGAGTATGGCAGATACGCAGTATTTT.

The chain combines TRBV9 with TRBJ2-5; D is unclear. Trimming took off 0 bases at V and 2 bases at J, with 2 bases between the two ends. The CDR3 contains 12 residues. Germline-derived CDR1 and CDR2 are SGDLS and YYNGEE. The CDR3 protein is CASSVGQETQYF. The CDR3 nucleotides read TGTGCCAGCAGCGTAGGACAAGAGACCCAGTACTTC.

The gene calls are TRBV6-4 and TRBJ1-1, with D possibly matching TRBD1 (5 bases). V shed 5 bases and J shed 6 bases, with 13 bases lying between them. Germline V gives CDR1 MRHNA, CDR2 SNTAGT. The CDR3 covers 13 residues. CDR3: CASSYQGIAEAFF. The DNA for the CDR3 is TGTGCCAGCAGTTATCAGGGTATAGCTGAAGCTTTCTTT.

J is TRBJ2-3 and V is TRBV27; 10 bases match TRBD1. The ends lost 7 bases at V and 3 bases at J; junction bases unmatched: 13. This CDR3 is 17 amino acids long. Per the germline V gene, CDR1 is MNHEY and CDR2 is SMNVEV (reference sequence). Here the CDR3 reads CASIPYIGTGDTDTQYF. CDR3 nucleotides: TGTGCCAGCATCCCCTATATCGGGACAGGGGATACAGATACGCAGTATTTT.

The V gene is TRBV27, the J gene TRBJ2-2; weak D call: TRBD2 (6 bases). CDR3 length equals 13 residues. Germline-derived CDR1 and CDR2 are MNHEY and SMNVEV (reference sequence). Trimming stripped 1 base from V and 6 bases from J, with 6 bases between. The CDR3, as DNA: TGTGCCAGCAGTTTATGGGGGGCCGGGGAGCTGTTTTTT. Translated, it gives CASSLWGAGELFF.

This chain connects TRBV2 to TRBJ1-2; TRBD1 matches at 10 bases. Trimming removed 3 bases from V and 4 bases from J; junction bases left unmatched: 2. CDR1 is SNHLY, CDR2 FYNNEI, per germline. The CDR3 runs 14 residues. CDR3 nucleotides: TGTGCCAGCAGTGAGACAGGGGGCCCCTATGGCTACACCTTC. It encodes CASSETGGPYGYTF.

The chain joins TRBV18 to TRBJ2-3; TRBD2 aligns across 12 bases. The CDR3 runs 17 residues. CDR1 and CDR2 (germline): KGHSH, LQKENI. J lost 5 bases, V lost 8 bases, and 14 bases had no gene match. In DNA form, the CDR3 reads TGTGCCAGCCGACCCGGGACTAGCGGGCCAGGGGAAGATACGCAGTATTTT. Protein product: CASRPGTSGPGEDTQYF.

J is TRBJ2-1 and V is TRBV29-1, with TRBD2 matching 12 bases. CDR1 and CDR2 (germline): SQVTM, ANQGSEA. The CDR3 is 16 residues long. V shed 5 bases and J 2 bases; nucleotides not matched to a gene: 7. CDR3 region: CSVRLAGEGTYNEQFF. DNA for the CDR3: TGCAGCGTTAGACTAGCGGGAGAGGGCACCTACAATGAGCAGTTCTTC.

This clone was counted a single time. The V gene is TRBV18, the J gene TRBJ2-7; 9 positions agree with TRBD1. Germline V CDR1 and CDR2: KGHSH, LQKENI. This CDR3 region has 15 residues. Germline trimming cut 3 bases from V and 2 bases from J; bases unmatched to any gene: 5. CDR3 coding DNA: TGTGCCAGCTCACCGGCCGGGACAGGGCCCTACGAGCAGTACTTC. Protein sequence: CASSPAGTGPYEQYF.

The chain joins TRBV6-4 to TRBJ1-2, with 9 bases aligning to TRBD1. The length of the CDR3 is 16 residues. Per the germline V gene, CDR1 is MRHNA and CDR2 is SNTAGT. Trimming at V came to 6 bases and at J to 4 bases, leaving 12 bases not matched to a gene. The CDR3 here is CASRETGTGPLYGYTF. CDR3 nucleotide sequence: TGTGCCAGCAGAGAAACCGGGACAGGGCCTCTCTATGGCTACACCTTC.